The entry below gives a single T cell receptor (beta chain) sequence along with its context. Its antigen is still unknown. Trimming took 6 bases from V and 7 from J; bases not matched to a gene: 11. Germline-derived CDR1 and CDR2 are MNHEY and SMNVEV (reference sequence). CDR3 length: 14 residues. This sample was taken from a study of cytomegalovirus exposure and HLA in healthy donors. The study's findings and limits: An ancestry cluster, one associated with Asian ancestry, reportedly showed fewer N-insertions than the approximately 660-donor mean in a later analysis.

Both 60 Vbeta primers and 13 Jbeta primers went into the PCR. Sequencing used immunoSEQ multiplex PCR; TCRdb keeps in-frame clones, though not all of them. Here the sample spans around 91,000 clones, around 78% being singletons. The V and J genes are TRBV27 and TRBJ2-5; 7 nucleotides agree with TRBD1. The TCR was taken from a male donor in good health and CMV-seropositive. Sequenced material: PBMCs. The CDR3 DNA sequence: TGTGCCAGCAGCTCGAGTACAGGGGTCGGGACCCAGTACTTC. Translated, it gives CASSSSTGVGTQYF.